The 19 T cell receptor beta chains below come from one sample, sequenced in a study of CD8 T cells in ankylosing spondylitis. TCRdb re-derived calls from the 5' RACE reads in MiXCR, one entry per CDR3 protein. The sample yields tens of thousands of distinct CDR3 sequences, 4.5% to 6% seen once. Sequenced sample: blood, either unsorted or a sorted T cell fraction (not recorded which). The receptors were sampled from a male donor with ankylosing spondylitis or in good health (not recorded which).

This clonotype was seen at least ten times. This sequence joins TRBV12-3 or TRBV12-4 and TRBJ2-1; 15 bases map to TRBD2. This CDR3 is built from 15 residues. Unmatched junction bases numbered 7, after V lost 6 bases and J lost 10 bases. DNA for the CDR3: TGTGCCAGCAGAACCGGGACTAGCGGGGGGCGCGAGCAGTTCTTC. As protein: CASRTGTSGGREQFF.

This clonotype was counted at least ten times. The rearrangement joins TRBV6-5 to TRBJ2-1, with 9 bases identical to TRBD1. The CDR3 contains 17 residues. Looked up from germline, CDR1 is MNHEY and CDR2 is SVGAGI. Unmatched junction bases numbered 10, after V lost 0 bases and J lost 7 bases. The CDR3 DNA is TGTGCCAGCAGTTACTCCGCCGGGACAGGGTTTCAAAATGAGCAGTTCTTC. It is translated as CASSYSAGTGFQNEQFF.

This clonotype was seen at least ten times. The chain links TRBV7-2 to TRBJ2-5; TRBD1 or TRBD2 may be the D gene (5 bases each). The V gene's germline CDR1 is SGHTA and CDR2 FQGNSA. V was trimmed by 1 base and J by 4 bases, leaving 13 bases between them. The CDR3 is 15 amino acids. The CDR3 DNA sequence: TGTGCCAGCAGCTTAGGGGCTTCTGGGGGAGAGACCCAGTACTTC. Translation gives CASSLGASGGETQYF. The full variable domain, its missing parts supplied by reference TRBV7-2 and TRBJ2-5, is GAGVSQSPSNKVTEKGKDVELRCDPISGHTALYWYRQSLGQGLEFLIYFQGNSAPDKSGLPSDRFSAERTGGSVSTLTIQRTQQEDSAVYLCASSLGASGGETQYFGPGTRLLVL.

This clonotype was detected many times. The chain is built from TRBV9 and TRBJ2-5, with 10 nucleotides matching TRBD1. The CDR3 length is 19 residues. Germline V CDR1 and CDR2: SGDLS, YYNGEE. Trimming took 3 bases from V and 2 from J; bases not matched to a gene: 16. Here the CDR3 reads CASSAEKGTGDPHQETQYF. The CDR3 DNA is TGTGCCAGCAGCGCGGAAAAAGGGACAGGGGACCCACATCAAGAGACCCAGTACTTC.

With regard to this clonotype: This may be a read error, as it is one base from a much larger clone. This rearrangement joins TRBV12-3 or TRBV12-4 to TRBJ2-5, with 9 bases aligning to TRBD1. This CDR3 comprises 15 residues. CDR3 nucleotide sequence: TGTGTCAGCAGTTTGGAGGGACAGGGATGGGAGACCCAGTACTTC. It yields the protein CVSSLEGQGWETQYF.

This clonotype has ten or more counts. The chain joins TRBV5-5 to TRBJ2-5; 7 positions match TRBD1. Germline V lookup: CDR1 SGHKS, CDR2 YYEKEE (reference sequence). Trimming removed 4 bases from V and 5 bases from J; junction bases left unmatched: 8. This CDR3 has 14 amino acids. The CDR3 coding sequence is TGTGCCAGCAGCGCGACAGGGCTAGGGGAGACCCAGTACTTC. Protein sequence: CASSATGLGETQYF.

Comments on this clonotype: A much bigger clone sits one base away, suggesting this may be a read error. The rearrangement uses TRBV7-2 and TRBJ2-1, with 9 bases that match TRBD1. The V gene's germline CDR1 is SGHTA and CDR2 FQGNSA. This CDR3 is built from 16 residues. The CDR3 region has the DNA TGTGCCAGCAGCTTAAGGGGGACAGGGACCTACAATGCGCAGTTCTTC. This codes for CASSLRGTGTYNAQFF.

This CDR3 reads CASSYQGRGNGYTF. CDR3 nucleotides: TGTGCCAGCAGTTACCAAGGCAGGGGCAATGGCTACACCTTC. The V and J genes are TRBV6-5 and TRBJ1-2; the D gene is possibly TRBD1 (6 bases). The CDR3 is made up of 14 amino acids. With 2 bases removed from V and 6 bases from J, the gap between germline ends came to 13 bases. Germline V gives CDR1 MNHEY, CDR2 SVGAGI.

The table lists this clonotype with many counts. This chain links TRBV18 with TRBJ2-7; D call uncertain. Trimming left V 3 bases short and J 2 bases short, with 8 bases between. The CDR3 runs 13 residues. In germline, CDR1 is KGHSH, CDR2 LQKENI. The CDR3 sequence is CASSPLWPYEQYF. The CDR3 coding sequence is TGTGCCAGCTCACCGCTTTGGCCCTACGAGCAGTACTTC. Based on the CDR3 plus reference TRBV18 and TRBJ2-7, the full variable domain is NAGVMQNPRHLVRRRGQEARLRCSPMKGHSHVYWYRQLPEEGLKFMVYLQKENIIDESGMPKERFSAEFPKEGPSILRIQQVVRGDSAAYFCASSPLWPYEQYFGPGTRLTVT.

This clonotype came up many times. The rearrangement joins TRBV19 to TRBJ2-4; D remains ambiguous. V was pared by 5 bases and J by 6 bases, with 8 bases between. Germline V gene lookup returns CDR1 LNHDA and CDR2 SQIVND (reference sequence). The CDR3 has 12 amino acids. CDR3: CASSLPGNIQYF. The CDR3, as DNA: TGTGCCAGTAGTCTGCCGGGAAACATTCAGTACTTC.

This clonotype was counted many times. J is TRBJ2-5 and V is TRBV9; either TRBD1 or TRBD2 may fit D (5 bases each). The ends were cut back, 0 bases at V and 5 bases at J, with 11 bases in the middle. Germline assignment: CDR1 SGDLS and CDR2 YYNGEE. The CDR3 has 14 amino acids. For the CDR3, the DNA is TGTGCCAGCAGCGTAGTCGGGACGGCTGAGACCCAGTACTTC. Encoded protein: CASSVVGTAETQYF.

This clonotype has at least ten counts. V usage is TRBV9 and J usage is TRBJ2-5, with TRBD2 matching 7 bases. Trimming at V came to 4 bases and at J to 2 bases, leaving 8 bases not matched to a gene. Germline V gives CDR1 SGDLS, CDR2 YYNGEE. The CDR3 is 15 residues long. The CDR3 region has the DNA TGTGCCAGCAGCTCGCTGGGGGGGAGGCAAGAGACCCAGTACTTC. Translation gives CASSSLGGRQETQYF.

This clonotype appeared many times. The chain is built from TRBV20-1 and TRBJ2-5, with D unclear. V gave up 0 bases and J gave up 7 bases, with 0 bases separating them. The CDR3 extends over 9 amino acids. The germline CDR1 and CDR2 sequences are DFQATT and SNEGSKA (reference sequence). CDR3 sequence: CSARETQYF. CDR3 in DNA: TGCAGTGCTAGAGAGACCCAGTACTTC.

This clonotype was observed many times. The chain couples TRBV7-2 to TRBJ1-1; the D is unclear. Germline CDR1 SGHTA, CDR2 FQGNSA. Between the trimmed V and J ends, which lost 0 bases and 5 bases, there was a span of 10 bases. The CDR3 covers 14 residues. The CDR3 loop reads CASSLATPSTEAFF. The DNA of the CDR3 is TGTGCCAGCAGCTTAGCGACCCCCAGTACTGAAGCTTTCTTT.

This chain links TRBV29-1 with TRBJ2-1; TRBD2 matches at 9 bases. Germline loops: CDR1 SQVTM, CDR2 ANQGSEA. CDR3 length: 15 residues. The V and J ends lost 3 bases and 4 bases, in that order; junction bases with no gene match: 7. The CDR3 sequence: CSVEGTSTTYNEQFF. Written as DNA, the CDR3 is TGCAGCGTTGAGGGGACTAGCACCACTTACAATGAGCAGTTCTTC.

This clonotype was seen repeatedly, ten times or more. The chain couples TRBV29-1 to TRBJ2-1, with 7 bases aligning to TRBD2. The CDR3 is 14 residues long. Trimming at V came to 4 bases and at J to 0 bases, leaving 3 bases not matched to a gene. The germline V gene has CDR1 SQVTM and CDR2 ANQGSEA. The CDR3: CSVGPGGSYNEQFF. As DNA, the CDR3 is TGCAGCGTTGGGCCGGGGGGCTCCTACAATGAGCAGTTCTTC.

The sample holds many counts of this clonotype. The chain is built from TRBV10-3 and TRBJ2-7; tentative D call: TRBD2 (5 bases). The germline CDR1 and CDR2 sequences are ENHRY and SYGVKD. The CDR3 runs to 13 residues. V was clipped by 7 bases and J by 0 bases, with 10 bases between them. The CDR3 DNA reads as TGTGCCATCACCGATACTAGCTCCTACGAGCAGTACTTC. Its translation: CAITDTSSYEQYF.

This clonotype was observed at least ten times. The chain has TRBV12-3 or TRBV12-4 and TRBJ2-1; D unresolved. Trimming took 6 bases from V and 9 from J, leaving 9 bases between them. This CDR3 has 11 residues. The CDR3 sequence is CASSPMTEQFF. The DNA of the CDR3 is TGTGCCAGCAGCCCAATGACTGAGCAGTTCTTC.

This clonotype was observed many times. This sequence joins TRBV27 and TRBJ2-7; D is perhaps TRBD1 (5 bases). Germline V gives CDR1 MNHEY, CDR2 SMNVEV (reference sequence). CDR3 length: 11 amino acids. With 7 bases removed from V and 9 bases from J, the gap between germline ends came to 13 bases. The CDR3 DNA is TGTGCCAGCACCCTAGGGGCGGTGCAGTACTTC. It encodes CASTLGAVQYF.